The rows below give T cell receptor beta chains drawn from one sample of a study of blood T cells in healthy people across ages. TCRdb re-called the 5' RACE reads through MiXCR, storing one row per CDR3 protein. The sample has around 800,000 distinct CDR3 sequences, approximately 48% seen once; the top ten hold approximately 19%. Material: blood. Receptor source: a man aged 60-69 years in good health. CDR3s include the opening cysteine and the closing phenylalanine or tryptophan. Fields, in order: D gene, V gene, clone size, J gene, CDR3 protein, CDR3 DNA. D genes are given only for firm matches. Only part of the rows carry a size: once, few, many, or a class if the clone is expanded.

>-|TRBV21-1|-|TRBJ2-7
CASSIDRNYEQYF
TGTGCCAGCAGCATCGACAGAAACTACGAGCAGTACTTC
>TRBD2|TRBV7-2|many|TRBJ2-3
CASTRVAGGLADTQYF
TGTGCCAGCACCCGGGTGGCGGGGGGGCTCGCAGATACGCAGTATTTT
>-|TRBV5-6|-|TRBJ1-2
CASSFSSMGIYGYTF
TGTGCCAGCAGCTTTAGCTCGATGGGCATCTATGGCTACACCTTC
>-|TRBV10-3|few|TRBJ2-7
CAISEGQAYEQYF
TGTGCCATCAGTGAGGGTCAGGCCTACGAGCAGTACTTC
>TRBD1|TRBV20-1|few|TRBJ2-1
CSAPRTGLNEQFF
TGCAGTGCTCCGCGGACAGGGTTGAATGAGCAGTTCTTC
>-|TRBV27|-|TRBJ1-2
CASSSDTGRGGYTF
TGTGCCAGCAGTTCAGATACAGGGAGGGGCGGCTACACCTTC
>-|TRBV13|-|TRBJ2-2
CASSLAEVTNTGELFF
TGTGCCAGCAGCTTAGCCGAGGTTACGAACACCGGGGAGCTGTTTTTT
>-|TRBV5-8|-|TRBJ1-5
CASSLGASYSNQPQHF
TGTGCCAGCAGCTTGGGAGCATCGTATAGCAATCAGCCCCAGCATTTT
>-|TRBV5-1|-|TRBJ2-1
CASSPGPVSNNEQFF
TGCGCCAGCAGCCCGGGACCCGTAAGTAACAATGAGCAGTTCTTC
>-|TRBV11-3|-|TRBJ1-6
CASSFESHSPLHF
TGTGCCAGCAGCTTCGAGAGCCATTCACCCCTCCACTTT
>-|TRBV28|few|TRBJ2-7
CASSGSTQTYEQYF
TGTGCCAGCAGTGGATCCACACAAACCTACGAGCAGTACTTC
>TRBD2|TRBV6-1|-|TRBJ2-2
CASRGLAGGPSGTGELFF
TGTGCCAGCAGGGGACTAGCGGGGGGACCGTCAGGGACCGGGGAGCTGTTTTTT
>TRBD1|TRBV28|-|TRBJ1-5
CASSLPGGGDQPQHF
TGTGCCAGCAGTTTACCAGGGGGCGGCGATCAGCCCCAGCATTTT
>TRBD2|TRBV3-1|-|TRBJ2-5
CASSLLAGGQGTQYF
TGTGCCAGCAGCCTTCTAGCGGGGGGCCAAGGGACCCAGTACTTC
>-|TRBV5-1|-|TRBJ1-2
CASSLSGSGYTF
TGCGCCAGCAGCTTGTCAGGGTCAGGCTACACCTTC
>TRBD2|TRBV27|-|TRBJ2-3
CASSGGGGLTGTQYF
TGTGCCAGCTCGGGAGGGGGGGGCCTCACAGGTACGCAGTATTTT
>TRBD2|TRBV5-5|few|TRBJ2-3
CASSAGVPTDTQYF
TGTGCCAGCAGCGCGGGGGTACCCACAGATACGCAGTATTTT
>TRBD1|TRBV29-1|many|TRBJ2-3
CSVTGVRGITDTQYF
TGCAGCGTCACAGGGGTCAGGGGGATAACAGATACGCAGTATTTT
>-|TRBV12-3/TRBV12-4|-|TRBJ1-6
CASSFQGGKSPLHF
TGTGCCAGCAGTTTTCAGGGTGGTAAGTCACCCCTCCACTTT
>-|TRBV7-2|-|TRBJ2-1
CASSSNSYNEQFF
TGTGCCAGCAGCTCAAACAGCTACAATGAGCAGTTCTTC
>-|TRBV6-1|-|TRBJ2-3
CASSQRGTRSTDTQYF
TGTGCCAGCAGCCAACGGGGGACTCGGAGCACAGATACGCAGTATTTT
>-|TRBV7-2|few|TRBJ1-2
CASIFGENYGYTF
TGTGCCAGCATCTTTGGGGAAAACTATGGCTACACCTTC
>-|TRBV9|-|TRBJ1-1
CASSVGRPNTEAFF
TGTGCCAGCAGCGTAGGTAGGCCGAACACTGAAGCTTTCTTT
>TRBD2|TRBV2|-|TRBJ2-7
CASGLAGGFTYEQYF
TGTGCCAGCGGACTAGCGGGGGGCTTCACCTACGAGCAGTACTTC
>-|TRBV20-1|few|TRBJ1-2
CSARDYQGREDYGYTF
TGCAGTGCTAGAGACTACCAGGGGAGGGAAGACTATGGCTACACCTTC
>-|TRBV7-3|-|TRBJ1-6
CASSLAGRKNSPLHF
TGTGCCAGCAGCTTAGCCGGCAGAAAAAATTCACCCCTCCACTTT
>-|TRBV27|-|TRBJ1-4
CASSPPGGRYEKLFF
TGTGCCAGCAGTCCCCCGGGGGGGAGGTATGAAAAACTGTTTTTT
>-|TRBV5-1|-|TRBJ1-4
CASRNRADNEKLFF
TGCGCCAGCAGGAACAGGGCAGACAATGAAAAACTGTTTTTT
>TRBD1|TRBV6-5|-|TRBJ2-5
CATRDRQETQYF
TGTGCCACCAGGGACAGACAAGAGACCCAGTACTTC
>-|TRBV20-1|-|TRBJ2-7
CSAREGEAYEQYF
TGCAGTGCTAGAGAAGGGGAGGCCTACGAGCAGTACTTC
>TRBD1|TRBV7-2|many|TRBJ2-5
CASSVQGAGRETQYF
TGTGCCAGCAGCGTACAGGGGGCCGGAAGAGAGACCCAGTACTTC
>-|TRBV21-1|-|TRBJ2-7
CTSSKNRDSNRHEQYF
TGTACCAGCAGCAAAAATCGGGACTCGAATCGGCACGAGCAGTACTTC
>-|TRBV12-3/TRBV12-4|-|TRBJ1-6
CASSHRGNSPLHF
TGTGCCAGCAGCCACCGGGGGAATTCACCCCTCCACTTT
>TRBD2|TRBV5-4|-|TRBJ2-7
CASSLWTSGGTDEQYF
TGTGCCAGCAGCCTTTGGACTAGCGGGGGGACCGACGAGCAGTACTTC
>-|TRBV27|-|TRBJ2-1
CASSFRVGGLVEQFF
TGTGCCAGCAGTTTCCGCGTCGGGGGGCTGGTCGAGCAGTTCTTC
>-|TRBV27|few|TRBJ2-7
CASRDARYEQYF
TGTGCCAGCAGGGACGCCAGGTACGAGCAGTACTTC
>-|TRBV7-8|-|TRBJ2-7
CASSRLLSLTYEQYF
TGTGCCAGCAGCCGGTTGTTAAGCTTAACCTACGAGCAGTACTTC
>TRBD1|TRBV2|few|TRBJ1-5
CASSVQGGDQPQHF
TGTGCCAGCAGCGTGCAGGGGGGGGATCAGCCCCAGCATTTT
>-|TRBV7-2|-|TRBJ2-4
CASSRDPKNIQYF
TGTGCCAGCAGCCGGGACCCCAAAAACATTCAGTACTTC
>-|TRBV5-5|-|TRBJ2-2
CASSAISGVETGELFF
TGTGCCAGCAGCGCAATCTCAGGGGTTGAAACCGGGGAGCTGTTTTTT
>TRBD2|TRBV6-2/TRBV6-3|few|TRBJ2-1
CASRLLAGKLNEQFF
TGTGCCAGCAGACTACTAGCGGGGAAGTTAAATGAGCAGTTCTTC
>TRBD1|TRBV11-2|-|TRBJ2-7
CASTRGTGSYEQYF
TGTGCCAGCACCAGAGGGACAGGCTCCTACGAGCAGTACTTC
>TRBD1|TRBV19|-|TRBJ1-5
CASRETGGGNQPQHF
TGTGCCAGTAGGGAGACAGGGGGGGGTAATCAGCCCCAGCATTTT
>-|TRBV6-4|many|TRBJ2-7
CASSDGFEGGPYEQYF
TGTGCCAGCAGTGACGGATTTGAGGGCGGACCCTACGAGCAGTACTTC
>-|TRBV5-1|-|TRBJ2-3
CASSLGTIGDTQYF
TGCGCCAGCAGCCTCGGGACCATCGGAGATACGCAGTATTTT
>TRBD2|TRBV12-3/TRBV12-4|few|TRBJ2-1
CASSPVGLAGYEQFF
TGTGCCAGCAGCCCTGTCGGACTAGCGGGGTATGAGCAGTTCTTC
>TRBD1|TRBV4-3|few|TRBJ2-5
CASSQGSTGIYNEQYF
TGCGCCAGCAGCCAAGGTTCGACAGGGATCTACAATGAGCAGTACTTC
>-|TRBV29-1|-|TRBJ2-7
CSVDGEGSYEQYF
TGCAGCGTTGACGGGGAAGGGTCCTACGAGCAGTACTTC
>-|TRBV7-2|many|TRBJ1-5
CASSLETWQPQHF
TGTGCCAGCAGCTTAGAAACATGGCAGCCCCAGCATTTT
>-|TRBV11-1|few|TRBJ2-5
CASREQGGGETQYF
TGTGCCAGCAGGGAACAGGGTGGTGGAGAGACCCAGTACTTC
>-|TRBV7-2|many|TRBJ2-5
CASSFTIEETQYF
TGTGCCAGCAGCTTTACGATAGAAGAGACCCAGTACTTC
>TRBD2|TRBV20-1|-|TRBJ2-7
CSASSSGGPRYEQYF
TGCAGTGCTAGTTCTAGCGGAGGGCCCCGCTACGAGCAGTACTTC
>TRBD1|TRBV20-1|-|TRBJ2-7
CSARVPGTADEQYF
TGCAGTGCTAGAGTCCCCGGGACAGCTGACGAGCAGTACTTC
>TRBD1|TRBV18|few|TRBJ1-1
CASSRLPGGRRNTEAFF
TGTGCCAGCTCACGACTCCCAGGGGGCAGGAGGAACACTGAAGCTTTCTTT